A single T cell receptor beta chain is shown here with its context. Its antigen is not identified. This sample was included in a study of human T cells and chemical hapten exposure. Study at large: How much TCR each sample yielded varied, mostly because pooled library volumes differed slightly. General study results and limits: Among TCRs, those above 1 in 1000 frequency were unaffected by DPC sensitization.

As the library was built, unique molecular identifiers were attached to individual cDNA molecules. TCRdb re-derived calls from the RACE reads in MiXCR, one entry per CDR3 protein. Here the sample spans about 190,000 distinct CDR3 sequences, approximately 26% being singletons. Time point: patch test 3, about 24 weeks after DPC sensitization. Treatment noted: therapeutic diphenylcyclopropenone sensitization with weekly scalp DPC. V lost 4 bases to trimming and J lost 0 bases; unmatched junction nucleotides: 9. The CDR3 consists of 17 residues. CDR1 and CDR2 from the germline V gene are DFQATT and SNEGSKA (reference sequence).

The specimen was whole blood, collected in connection with sensitization to the hapten diphenylcyclopropenone (DPC). V usage is TRBV20-1 and J usage is TRBJ1-6; 7 bases map to TRBD1. The TCR was taken from a woman in her forties with alopecia areata. Some clones in this sample may be carry-over from other donors' samples. CDR3 amino acids: CSATGTEYSSYNSPLHF. The DNA of the CDR3 is TGCAGTGCTACCGGGACAGAGTACAGCTCCTATAATTCACCCCTCCACTTT.